Below, 15 T cell receptor beta chains from the same sample are listed, as sequenced in a study of T cell responses to AZD1222 COVID-19 vaccine. Some clones are missing from TCRdb's copy, which holds only in-frame ones; the method was immunoSEQ multiplex PCR. Here the sample spans 110,000 or so clones, about 91% being singletons. This sample comprised peripheral blood, obtained 28 days after the second AZD1222 dose. The receptors were gathered from an adult who received the AZD1222 COVID-19 vaccine.

V gene TRBV2 combines with J gene TRBJ2-5; possibly TRBD1 or TRBD2 for D (6 bases each). This CDR3 has 16 residues. Germline values: CDR1 SNHLY, CDR2 FYNNEI. Trimming left V 7 bases short and J 0 bases short, with 18 bases between. CDR3 sequence (DNA): TGTGCCAGCACCCTACGGGGGCCAGGGAACCAAGAGACCCAGTACTTC. This codes for CASTLRGPGNQETQYF.

V is TRBV9 and J is TRBJ1-4, with no clear D. CDR1 is SGDLS, CDR2 YYNGEE, per germline. The CDR3 consists of 13 residues. The V and J ends lost 4 bases and 8 bases respectively, with 12 bases between them. DNA of the CDR3: TGTGCCAGCAGCCCCCAGCCGGGGGAAAAACTGTTTTTT. It is translated as CASSPQPGEKLFF. The entire variable domain, with the rest obtained from reference TRBV9 and TRBJ1-4, is as follows: DSGVTQTPKHLITATGQRVTLRCSPRSGDLSVYWYQQSLDQGLQFLIQYYNGEERAKGNILERFSAQQFPDLHSELNLSSLELGDSALYFCASSPQPGEKLFFGSGTQLSVL.

For this clone: Other nucleotide sequences from this sample produce the same CDR3. The CDR3 reads CASSLGGNTEAFF. The CDR3 DNA sequence: TGTGCCAGCAGTTTAGGGGGGAACACTGAAGCTTTCTTT. The J gene is TRBJ1-1, the V gene TRBV12-3 or TRBV12-4; D remains ambiguous. This CDR3 region has 13 residues. Trimming removed 1 base at V and 1 base at J, with 4 bases between.

This clone has only a few counts. The chain employs TRBV11-2 and TRBJ1-3; unclear D gene. Trimming stripped 10 bases from V and 3 bases from J, with 4 bases between. In germline, CDR1 is SGHAT, CDR2 FQNNGV. The CDR3 is made up of 10 amino acids. The CDR3 nucleotides are TGTGCCACCGGTGGAAACACCATATATTTT. Protein: CATGGNTIYF.

The rearrangement uses TRBV18 and TRBJ1-1; the D gene is possibly TRBD1 (5 bases). Trimming took off 3 bases at V and 1 base at J, with 9 bases between the two ends. Germline values: CDR1 KGHSH, CDR2 LQKENI. This CDR3 contains 14 residues. This chain's CDR3 is CASSPGTTNTEAFF. CDR3 nucleotides: TGTGCCAGCTCACCCGGGACGACGAACACTGAAGCTTTCTTT. The whole variable domain, filled in from reference TRBV18 and TRBJ1-1, reads NAGVMQNPRHLVRRRGQEARLRCSPMKGHSHVYWYRQLPEEGLKFMVYLQKENIIDESGMPKERFSAEFPKEGPSILRIQQVVRGDSAAYFCASSPGTTNTEAFFGQGTRLTVV.

The CDR3 sequence: CASSFVPGGLTDTQYF. The CDR3 DNA is TGTGCCAGCAGCTTTGTCCCGGGGGGCCTTACAGATACGCAGTATTTT. The V gene is TRBV7-2, the J gene TRBJ2-3; possibly TRBD2 for D (7 bases). V was cut by 3 bases and J by 3 bases, with 16 bases left in between. The germline V gene has CDR1 SGHTA and CDR2 FQGNSA. This CDR3 contains 16 residues.

This chain links TRBV4-2 with TRBJ1-4; D gene uncertain. Trimming took 0 bases from V and 0 from J, leaving 11 bases between them. The germline V gene has CDR1 LGHNA and CDR2 YNFKEQ. The CDR3 is made up of 17 amino acids. CDR3 nucleotides: TGTGCCAGCAGCCAAGAGGAGGGCCCTGCAACTAATGAAAAACTGTTTTTT. It translates to CASSQEEGPATNEKLFF.

V and J are TRBV7-2 and TRBJ1-3; 7 bases are shared with TRBD1. Germline CDR1 and CDR2: SGHTA and FQGNSA. The CDR3 spans 16 residues. V shed 2 bases, J shed 3 bases, and the junction held 7 bases outside the gene matches. The CDR3 spells CASSLTMDRFGNTIYF. The CDR3 DNA is TGTGCCAGCAGCTTAACCATGGACAGGTTTGGAAACACCATATATTTT.

The V gene is TRBV5-1, the J gene TRBJ1-1, with 9 bases that match TRBD1. The CDR3 contains 13 residues. V was pared by 4 bases and J by 6 bases, with 4 bases of the junction left unmatched. Germline V gives CDR1 SGHRS, CDR2 YFSETQ. The CDR3 nucleotides read TGCGCCAGCAGCGCTGGACAGGGGTCTGAAGCTTTCTTT. Residues: CASSAGQGSEAFF.

This clone has more than one count but fewer than ten. In DNA, the CDR3 is TGTGCCTCGGAGGTTTCGTCTGAAGCTTTCTTT. Protein: CASEVSSEAFF. J is TRBJ1-1 and V is TRBV6-6; no firm D call. V dropped 11 bases and J dropped 6 bases, with 13 bases sitting between them. This CDR3 has 11 amino acids. CDR1 is MNHNY and CDR2 is SVGAGI in the germline V gene (reference sequence).

V and J are TRBV7-2 and TRBJ2-3; 10 bases fit TRBD2. CDR1 SGHTA and CDR2 FQGNSA come from the germline V gene. The length of the CDR3 is 17 residues. Losses at the gene ends were 5 bases for V and 1 base for J; bases not matched to a gene: 9. The CDR3 DNA follows: TGTGCCAGCAGCCCCCAGGTTACTAGCGGGGGCACAGATACGCAGTATTTT. Translating gives CASSPQVTSGGTDTQYF.

This clone was detected once. The J gene is TRBJ1-1, the V gene TRBV7-2; 10 bases map to TRBD1. With 5 bases clipped from V and 6 bases from J, the junction kept 9 bases outside the gene matches. The CDR3 covers 15 residues. The germline V gene encodes CDR1 SGHTA and CDR2 FQGNSA. The CDR3 sequence is CASSPQTGGNSEAFF. CDR3 bases: TGTGCCAGCAGCCCCCAGACAGGGGGCAACTCTGAAGCTTTCTTT.

The chain carries TRBV5-6 and TRBJ2-1; 9 bases fit TRBD2. The CDR3 is made up of 15 amino acids. With 4 bases clipped from V and 8 bases from J, the junction kept 10 bases outside the gene matches. Germline V lookup: CDR1 SGHDT, CDR2 YYEEEE. In DNA form, the CDR3 reads TGTGCCAGCAGCGTAGCGGGGGCCCACTGGGATGAGCAGTTCTTC. Protein product: CASSVAGAHWDEQFF. Supplemented by reference TRBV5-6 and TRBJ2-1, the full variable domain reads DAGVTQSPTHLIKTRGQQVTLRCSPKSGHDTVSWYQQALGQGPQFIFQYYEEEERQRGNFPDRFSGHQFPNYSSELNVNALLLGDSALYLCASSVAGAHWDEQFFGPGTRLTVL.

As to this clone: At one end the junction does not follow the germline gene, possibly because of a read error. V usage is TRBV12-3 or TRBV12-4 and J usage is TRBJ1-1; the D gene is possibly TRBD1 (5 bases). This CDR3 is 11 amino acids long. The chain's CDR3 is CASGRDPGKIF. In nucleotides, the CDR3 is TGTGCCAGCGGACGGGACCCGGGTAAAATCTTT.

V is TRBV5-1 and J is TRBJ1-4; 8 nucleotides align to TRBD1. V dropped 1 base and J dropped 8; count of bases not matched to a gene: 4. Germline CDR1 is SGHRS and CDR2 is YFSETQ. The CDR3 runs to 14 residues. CDR3 region: CASSLFTGGEKLFF. The CDR3 region has the DNA TGCGCCAGCAGCTTGTTCACAGGGGGAGAAAAACTGTTTTTT.